Below, 28 T cell receptor beta chains from the same sample are listed, as sequenced in a study of response to subunit inactivated influenza vaccine. Via MiXCR, TCRdb re-called the RT-PCR reads, giving one row per CDR3 protein. The table has fewer than 600,000 distinct CDR3 sequences, 6% to 9% seen once. This specimen was PBMCs from blood, taken less than 25 months after vaccination. These receptors were collected from a man aged 50 to 69 who received an inactivated influenza vaccine.

The chain combines TRBV4-2 with TRBJ2-1; D call uncertain. Germline V gene sequence: CDR1 LGHNA, CDR2 YNFKEQ. Trimming cost V 2 bases and J 7 bases, with 6 bases left between them. The CDR3 is 12 residues long. The DNA for the CDR3 is TGTGCCAGCAGCCAACAACCTAATGAGCAGTTCTTC. This encodes CASSQQPNEQFF.

V usage is TRBV7-2 and J usage is TRBJ2-5; 8 bases align to TRBD1. V lost 0 bases, J lost 7 bases, and 10 bases stayed unmatched. Germline V gene lookup returns CDR1 SGHTA and CDR2 FQGNSA. CDR3 length: 16 residues. This CDR3 is CASSLAGTGTSGTQYF. The CDR3 nucleotides read TGTGCCAGCAGCTTAGCCGGGACAGGCACGTCAGGGACCCAGTACTTC.

This clonotype showed up many times. The V gene is TRBV6-2 or TRBV6-3, the J gene TRBJ2-7; possibly TRBD1 for D (6 bases). This CDR3 comprises 18 residues. The V gene's germline CDR1 is MNHEY and CDR2 SVGEGT. V lost 7 bases and J lost 6, with 31 bases in between. CDR3 nucleotide sequence: TGTGCCAGCACCCAACCCCTGGGAATTAGGGGGATATCATCCGAGCAGTACTTC. As protein: CASTQPLGIRGISSEQYF.

This chain links TRBV7-8 with TRBJ1-2, with D maybe TRBD1 (6 bases). CDR1 is SGHVS and CDR2 is FQNEAQ in the germline V gene. The CDR3 contains 14 residues. Trimming removed 2 bases at V and 6 bases at J, with 13 bases between. CDR3 coding DNA: TGTGCCAGCAGCTTACTAGGGACACCCGATGGCTACACCTTC. This gives the protein CASSLLGTPDGYTF.

This clonotype came up many times. The chain couples TRBV12-3 or TRBV12-4 to TRBJ1-5; D is unresolved. Trimming removed 8 bases at V and 7 bases at J, with 15 bases between. The CDR3 totals 13 residues. DNA of the CDR3: TGTGCCAGCGTGCCCGCGGGTGGGCAGCCCCAGCATTTT. Protein: CASVPAGGQPQHF.

This clonotype has more than one count but fewer than ten. The J gene is TRBJ1-2, the V gene TRBV4-1; the D is unclear. Trimming shortened V by 1 base and J by 0 bases, and 9 bases separated the two germline ends. The germline V gene has CDR1 MGHRA and CDR2 YSYEKL. The CDR3 totals 15 residues. The CDR3, as DNA: TGCGCCAGCAGCCAAGGTCTGAGTGCTAACTATGGCTACACCTTC. This gives the protein CASSQGLSANYGYTF.

This clonotype has more than one count but fewer than ten. The CDR3 nucleotides are TGTGCCAGCAGTTTAAGCGGGGTTAGCTCCTACAATGAGCAGTTCTTC. Its protein product is CASSLSGVSSYNEQFF. This rearrangement joins TRBV28 to TRBJ2-1; the match to TRBD2 covers 7 bases. The germline CDR1 and CDR2 sequences are MDHEN and SYDVKM. The CDR3 length is 16 residues. J gave up 0 bases and V 2 bases, and 4 bases lay outside the gene matches.

This clonotype was seen many times. The rearrangement links TRBV4-1 to TRBJ2-3; D is possibly TRBD2 (6 bases). Germline loops: CDR1 MGHRA, CDR2 YSYEKL. Between the trimmed V and J ends, which lost 0 bases and 6 bases, there was a span of 13 bases. CDR3 length: 15 residues. The CDR3 here is CASSQEGRRVDTQYF. The CDR3 nucleotides are TGCGCCAGCAGCCAAGAAGGACGGAGGGTGGATACGCAGTATTTT.

This clonotype was seen only a few times. DNA for the CDR3: TGTGCCATCAGGGGGACTAGCGGATCCTACGAGCAGTACTTC. This gives the protein CAIRGTSGSYEQYF. The chain combines TRBV10-3 with TRBJ2-7, with 11 positions matching TRBD2. The CDR3 is 14 amino acids. CDR1 is ENHRY and CDR2 is SYGVKD in the germline V gene. With 6 bases clipped from V and 1 base from J, the junction kept 2 bases outside the gene matches.

This clonotype appeared a few times. J is TRBJ2-7 and V is TRBV30; 12 nucleotides match TRBD2. The CDR3 loop spans 14 amino acids. Germline-derived CDR1 and CDR2 are GTSNPN and SVGIG (reference sequence). V lost 0 bases, J lost 3 bases, and 0 bases stayed unmatched. In nucleotides, the CDR3 is TGTGCCTGGAGTGTGGGACTAGCGGGCTACGAGCAGTACTTC. The encoded protein is CAWSVGLAGYEQYF.

The J gene is TRBJ1-1, the V gene TRBV20-1; TRBD1 matches at 7 bases. Germline V gives CDR1 DFQATT, CDR2 SNEGSKA (reference sequence). The CDR3 loop spans 15 amino acids. The ends lost 0 bases at V and 5 bases at J; junction bases unmatched: 9. This CDR3 reads CSARDTWDSKTEAFF. The CDR3 bases are TGCAGTGCTAGAGATACCTGGGACAGTAAAACTGAAGCTTTCTTT.

This clonotype showed up just a few times. V usage is TRBV10-3 and J usage is TRBJ2-2; 10 positions agree with TRBD2. Germline V gene data show CDR1 as ENHRY and CDR2 as SYGVKD. The CDR3 is made up of 14 amino acids. With V trimmed by 3 bases and J by 14 bases, 9 bases remained unmatched. The CDR3 DNA reads TGTGCCATCAGTGACTCCAGCGGGGGGGCCTTCCTGTTTTTT. It translates to CAISDSSGGAFLFF.

This clonotype was seen a handful of times. V is TRBV20-1 and J is TRBJ2-1; D may be TRBD2 (5 bases). V lost 3 bases, J lost 8 bases, and 11 bases lay in between. Per germline, CDR1 DFQATT and CDR2 SNEGSKA (reference sequence). The CDR3 is 12 amino acids. CDR3 DNA sequence: TGCAGTGCTAGTGAGGGTTCCCATGAGCAGTTCTTC. Translating it yields CSASEGSHEQFF.

This clonotype appeared once. V is TRBV7-9 and J is TRBJ2-1, with TRBD2 matching 9 bases. CDR1 SEHNR and CDR2 FQNEAQ come from the germline V gene (reference sequence). The CDR3 is made up of 13 amino acids. V lost 2 bases, J lost 9 bases, and 2 bases stayed unmatched. The CDR3 region is CASSLRREGEQFF. The DNA of the CDR3 is TGTGCCAGCAGCTTACGGCGGGAGGGTGAGCAGTTCTTC.

J is TRBJ1-5 and V is TRBV6-1; 7 positions match TRBD1. This CDR3 has 15 residues. In germline, CDR1 is MNHNS, CDR2 SASEGT. The junction had 5 bases not matched to a gene; V was cut back by 6 bases and J by 0 bases. CDR3: CASRDRVNSNQPQHF. The CDR3 DNA sequence: TGTGCCAGCAGAGACAGGGTTAATAGCAATCAGCCCCAGCATTTT.

This clonotype was observed at least ten times. V and J are TRBV6-2 or TRBV6-3 and TRBJ2-7; 8 bases are a match to TRBD1. The trim removed 6 bases at V and 5 bases at J, leaving 9 bases unmatched. Germline-derived CDR1 and CDR2 are MNHEY and SVGEGT. The CDR3 has 14 amino acids. The chain's CDR3 is CASRPGGARDEQYF. DNA for the CDR3: TGTGCCAGCAGACCAGGGGGCGCGAGGGACGAGCAGTACTTC.

This clonotype has only a few counts. The chain has TRBV5-8 and TRBJ1-3; D is unclear. CDR3 length: 12 residues. V gave up 6 bases and J gave up 3 bases, with 7 bases separating them. CDR1 and CDR2 (germline): SGHTS, YDEGEE. CDR3 residues: CASNNLGNTIYF. CDR3 nucleotide sequence: TGTGCCAGCAATAATCTTGGAAACACCATATATTTT.

There are many counts of this clonotype. The chain links TRBV20-1 to TRBJ2-7; TRBD2 is a possible D gene (5 bases). The germline gives CDR1 DFQATT, CDR2 SNEGSKA (reference sequence). Trimming cost V 1 base and J 4 bases, with 14 bases left between them. The CDR3 covers 14 residues. The chain's CDR3 is CSARVSGFLYEQYF. DNA for the CDR3: TGCAGTGCTAGAGTCTCGGGGTTTCTTTACGAGCAGTACTTC.

There are a few counts of this clonotype. The chain combines TRBV10-3 with TRBJ1-1, with no clear D. Germline-derived CDR1 and CDR2 are ENHRY and SYGVKD. This CDR3 contains 16 residues. Trimming took 6 bases from V and 0 from J, leaving 17 bases between them. This chain's CDR3 is CAISNPSGRLNTEAFF. As DNA, the CDR3 is TGTGCCATCAGCAATCCTTCAGGAAGGTTGAACACTGAAGCTTTCTTT.

This chain joins TRBV20-1 and TRBJ2-2, with 7 bases aligning to TRBD1. The J segment lost 4 bases and the V segment lost 0 bases, leaving 5 bases of the junction unmatched. This CDR3 has 15 residues. CDR1 and CDR2 (germline): DFQATT, SNEGSKA (reference sequence). The CDR3 nucleotides are TGCAGTGCTAGAGATTGGAGACAGGGCACCGGGGAGCTGTTTTTT. It specifies CSARDWRQGTGELFF.

There are a few counts of this clonotype. The chain couples TRBV11-2 to TRBJ1-1; the match to TRBD1 covers 7 bases. J was trimmed by 7 bases and V by 5 bases; bases with no gene match: 4. There are 12 residues in the CDR3. Germline loops: CDR1 SGHAT, CDR2 FQNNGV. The CDR3: CASSPQGGEAFF. Here the CDR3 DNA reads TGTGCCAGCAGCCCCCAGGGGGGTGAAGCTTTCTTT.

This chain uses TRBV4-2 with TRBJ2-1; no reliable D call. V shed 0 bases and J shed 8 bases, with 11 bases lying between them. Germline V gene sequence: CDR1 LGHNA, CDR2 YNFKEQ. CDR3 length equals 14 residues. The CDR3 sequence is CASSQDVGAYEQFF. CDR3 nucleotides: TGTGCCAGCAGCCAAGATGTCGGAGCGTATGAGCAGTTCTTC.

The V and J genes are TRBV7-9 and TRBJ1-2; D remains unclear. Between the trimmed V and J ends, which lost 3 bases and 6 bases, there was a span of 14 bases. This CDR3 region has 14 residues. CDR1 SEHNR and CDR2 FQNEAQ come from the germline V gene (reference sequence). The CDR3 loop is CASSFHPPSDGYTF. The DNA of the CDR3 is TGTGCCAGCAGCTTTCACCCGCCCTCGGATGGCTACACCTTC.

This clonotype has ten or more counts. The chain has TRBV3-1 and TRBJ2-1; 14 bases match TRBD2. The CDR3 has 20 amino acids. Per the germline V gene, CDR1 is LGHDT and CDR2 is YNNKEL (reference sequence). V was clipped by 4 bases and J by 5 bases; unmatched bases: 16. CDR3 bases: TGTGCCAGCAGCCCTAAAGGGCCCCTAAGACTAGCGGGAGGGCACAATGAGCAGTTCTTC. Protein sequence: CASSPKGPLRLAGGHNEQFF.

There are many counts of this clonotype. The rearrangement uses TRBV9 and TRBJ2-7; D is perhaps TRBD2 (5 bases). The CDR3 contains 14 residues. Trimming shortened V by 0 bases and J by 0 bases, and 7 bases separated the two germline ends. Germline lookup yields CDR1 SGDLS and CDR2 YYNGEE. The CDR3 sequence: CASSVGLASYEQYF. The CDR3 bases are TGTGCCAGCAGCGTAGGGCTAGCCTCCTACGAGCAGTACTTC.

This clonotype was found a few times. V usage is TRBV7-9 and J usage is TRBJ2-5; TRBD2 agrees at 9 bases. The V gene end was trimmed by 3 bases and the J gene end by 5 bases; junction bases not matched to a gene: 10. The CDR3 spans 16 residues. The germline gives CDR1 SEHNR, CDR2 FQNEAQ (reference sequence). The CDR3 DNA reads TGTGCCAGCAGCTTGTCTAGCGGGACCCAAGGGGAGACCCAGTACTTC. This sequence encodes CASSLSSGTQGETQYF.

In this sample, this clonotype turned up a few times. This chain links TRBV20-1 with TRBJ1-2, with a weak D call TRBD1 (6 bases). The CDR3 runs to 14 residues. From germline, CDR1 is DFQATT and CDR2 SNEGSKA (reference sequence). V lost 5 bases and J 2 bases, leaving 15 bases between the germline ends. CDR3 nucleotides: TGCAGTGCTGAGGACAGCCAGTTAAACTATGGCTACACCTTC. This encodes CSAEDSQLNYGYTF.

This clonotype was observed a few times. This chain links TRBV6-1 with TRBJ2-5; possible D gene TRBD2, 6 bases. CDR3 size: 13 residues. Trimming pared 7 bases from V and 2 bases from J, leaving 11 bases between. The germline gives CDR1 MNHNS, CDR2 SASEGT. CDR3 residues: CASNRGVQETQYF. The CDR3 nucleotides read TGTGCCAGCAACCGCGGGGTACAAGAGACCCAGTACTTC.